The 12 T cell receptor beta chains reported below all come from one sample, sequenced in a study of OX40 agonist ivuxolimab in advanced cancers. Clones were read by immunoSEQ multiplex PCR, and TCRdb kept only the in-frame ones, dropping some. There are about 87,000 clones in the sample; around nine tenths occur only once, and roughly 1.6% lies in the top ten. The material was CD4+ or CD8+ T cells sorted from blood, obtained in a trial of the OX40 agonist ivuxolimab. All receptors derive from an adult with an advanced solid tumor such as melanoma, head and neck, liver or kidney cancer.

The V gene is TRBV14, the J gene TRBJ2-2, with D possibly matching TRBD2 (6 bases). The CDR3 contains 13 residues. Deletions cut 3 bases from V and 5 bases from J, with 7 bases between. CDR1 is SGHDN, CDR2 FVKESK, per germline. DNA for the CDR3: TGTGCCAGCAGCCAGGGGGGAACCGGGGAGCTGTTTTTT. It is translated as CASSQGGTGELFF.

The chain joins TRBV5-4 to TRBJ2-1; D is unclear. V was pared by 2 bases and J by 7 bases, with 4 bases between. This CDR3 has 11 residues. Germline-derived CDR1 and CDR2 are SGHNT and YYREEE (reference sequence). This chain's CDR3 is CASSLLNEQFF. The CDR3 DNA follows: TGTGCCAGCAGCTTACTAAATGAGCAGTTCTTC.

The rearrangement uses TRBV11-3 and TRBJ2-1; D is undetermined. The CDR3 is 12 residues long. Germline values: CDR1 SGHNT, CDR2 YENEEA. V was cut by 3 bases and J by 8 bases, with 8 bases left in between. This CDR3 reads CASSLGNDEQFF. CDR3 DNA sequence: TGTGCCAGCAGCTTGGGGAACGATGAGCAGTTCTTC.

The chain has TRBV5-1 and TRBJ1-4; tentatively, D is TRBD1 (5 bases). This CDR3 contains 15 residues. V was cut by 3 bases and J by 1 base, with 10 bases left in between. Germline loops: CDR1 SGHRS, CDR2 YFSETQ. CDR3 sequence (DNA): TGCGCCAGCAGCTCTGGGACGGGAACTAATGAAAAACTGTTTTTT. Translating it yields CASSSGTGTNEKLFF.

The J gene is TRBJ2-3, the V gene TRBV5-1; 8 bases agree with TRBD2. V shed 0 bases, J shed 2 bases, and the junction held 5 bases outside the gene matches. This CDR3 contains 16 residues. Germline CDR1 and CDR2: SGHRS and YFSETQ. CDR3 region: CASSLVPAGDTDTQYF. CDR3 sequence (DNA): TGCGCCAGCAGCTTGGTCCCAGCGGGAGACACAGATACGCAGTATTTT.

Worth noting for this clone: The sample holds other DNA sequences that translate to the same CDR3. The chain carries TRBV6-6 and TRBJ2-7; TRBD2 aligns across 7 bases. This CDR3 comprises 14 residues. Germline V gene lookup returns CDR1 MNHNY and CDR2 SVGAGI (reference sequence). V gave up 0 bases and J gave up 3 bases; unmatched junction bases: 2. CDR3 amino acids: CASSYSGGSYEQYF. For the CDR3, the DNA is TGTGCCAGCAGTTACTCGGGGGGGAGCTACGAGCAGTACTTC.

The CDR3 spells CASSLGSIPQETQYF. CDR3 bases: TGCGCCAGCAGCTTGGGCTCTATACCCCAAGAGACCCAGTACTTC. The chain uses TRBV5-1 and TRBJ2-5; D remains unclear. CDR1 is SGHRS, CDR2 YFSETQ, per germline. V lost 0 bases, J lost 1 base, and 10 bases lay in between. The CDR3 sequence is 15 residues long.

The V and J genes are TRBV29-1 and TRBJ1-1; TRBD1 is a possible D gene (5 bases). Per the germline V gene, CDR1 is SQVTM and CDR2 is ANQGSEA. The CDR3 covers 10 residues. The ends were cut back, 3 bases at V and 7 bases at J, with 6 bases in the middle. The CDR3 coding sequence is TGCAGCGTTGAGGGGGGTGAAGCTTTCTTT. It yields the protein CSVEGGEAFF. The whole variable domain, filled in from reference TRBV29-1 and TRBJ1-1, reads SAVISQKPSRDICQRGTSLTIQCQVDSQVTMMFWYRQQPGQSLTLIATANQGSEATYESGFVIDKFPISRPNLTFSTLTVSNMSPEDSSIYLCSVEGGEAFFGQGTRLTVV.

The chain employs TRBV28 and TRBJ1-1; 7 positions agree with TRBD1. The length of the CDR3 is 14 residues. CDR1 and CDR2 from the germline V gene are MDHEN and SYDVKM. V gave up 3 bases and J gave up 1 base; unmatched junction bases: 2. The CDR3 is CASSFRTGNTEAFF. The DNA for the CDR3 is TGTGCCAGCAGTTTCCGGACAGGGAACACTGAAGCTTTCTTT.

J is TRBJ1-1 and V is TRBV2, with 7 nucleotides matching TRBD1. V was clipped by 7 bases and J by 5 bases; unmatched bases: 13. CDR3 size: 15 residues. The germline CDR1 and CDR2 sequences are SNHLY and FYNNEI. The CDR3 bases are TGTGCCAGCACCCGGGAAGGGGGCCGGGGGACTGAAGCTTTCTTT. This encodes CASTREGGRGTEAFF. Supplemented by reference TRBV2 and TRBJ1-1, the full variable domain reads EPEVTQTPSHQVTQMGQEVILRCVPISNHLYFYWYRQILGQKVEFLVSFYNNEISEKSEIFDDQFSVERPDGSNFTLKIRSTKLEDSAMYFCASTREGGRGTEAFFGQGTRLTVV.

With respect to this clone: Other DNA sequences in this sample translate to the same CDR3. V is TRBV5-1 and J is TRBJ2-2; D may be TRBD1 (6 bases). The V end lost 3 bases, the J end lost 5 bases, and 11 bases lay between the germline ends. Germline CDR1 and CDR2: SGHRS and YFSETQ. The CDR3 is made up of 14 amino acids. CDR3 sequence: CASSWGQGTGELFF. Written as DNA, the CDR3 is TGCGCCAGCAGCTGGGGGCAGGGGACCGGGGAGCTGTTTTTT.

This clone was counted a single time. The chain uses TRBV27 and TRBJ1-6; D possibly corresponds to TRBD1 (5 bases). The germline V gene has CDR1 MNHEY and CDR2 SMNVEV (reference sequence). The CDR3 has 15 amino acids. V was pared by 5 bases and J by 6 bases, with 14 bases between. The CDR3 DNA reads TGTGCCAGCAGTCCACCGTGGGGGAGTAATTCACCCCTCCACTTT. Translating gives CASSPPWGSNSPLHF.